This T cell receptor beta chain derives from a study of shared clonotypes between healthy human individuals. The CDR3 consists of 14 residues. The germline V gene has CDR1 MNHNS and CDR2 SASEGT. Trimming left V 0 bases short and J 6 bases short, with 9 bases between. Only in-frame clones appear in the TCRdb table, and some are missing; sequencing was by immunoSEQ multiplex PCR. The repertoire consists of a few million clones, with 90% to 95% occurring once and the leading ten covering more than 0.12%. What was sequenced was naive CD4+ T cells sorted from blood. Subset given: CD45RA+ positively selected. The V and J genes are TRBV6-1 and TRBJ1-5; D is unclear. This clonotype was sampled from a man younger than 30 in good health. The DNA for the CDR3 is TGTGCCAGCAGTGAAGCCGGGCTGAGTCAGCCCCAGCATTTT. The encoded protein is CASSEAGLSQPQHF.